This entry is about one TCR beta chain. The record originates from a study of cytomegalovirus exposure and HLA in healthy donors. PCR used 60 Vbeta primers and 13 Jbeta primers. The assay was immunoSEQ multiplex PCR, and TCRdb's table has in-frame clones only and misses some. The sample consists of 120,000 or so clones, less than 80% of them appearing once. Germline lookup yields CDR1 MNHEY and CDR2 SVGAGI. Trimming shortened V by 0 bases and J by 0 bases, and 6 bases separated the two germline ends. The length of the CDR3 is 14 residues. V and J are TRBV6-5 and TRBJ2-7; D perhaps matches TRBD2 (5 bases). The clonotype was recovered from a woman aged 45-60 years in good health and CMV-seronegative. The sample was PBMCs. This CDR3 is CASSYSRASYEQYF. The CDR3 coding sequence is TGTGCCAGCAGTTACTCGAGGGCCTCCTACGAGCAGTACTTC.